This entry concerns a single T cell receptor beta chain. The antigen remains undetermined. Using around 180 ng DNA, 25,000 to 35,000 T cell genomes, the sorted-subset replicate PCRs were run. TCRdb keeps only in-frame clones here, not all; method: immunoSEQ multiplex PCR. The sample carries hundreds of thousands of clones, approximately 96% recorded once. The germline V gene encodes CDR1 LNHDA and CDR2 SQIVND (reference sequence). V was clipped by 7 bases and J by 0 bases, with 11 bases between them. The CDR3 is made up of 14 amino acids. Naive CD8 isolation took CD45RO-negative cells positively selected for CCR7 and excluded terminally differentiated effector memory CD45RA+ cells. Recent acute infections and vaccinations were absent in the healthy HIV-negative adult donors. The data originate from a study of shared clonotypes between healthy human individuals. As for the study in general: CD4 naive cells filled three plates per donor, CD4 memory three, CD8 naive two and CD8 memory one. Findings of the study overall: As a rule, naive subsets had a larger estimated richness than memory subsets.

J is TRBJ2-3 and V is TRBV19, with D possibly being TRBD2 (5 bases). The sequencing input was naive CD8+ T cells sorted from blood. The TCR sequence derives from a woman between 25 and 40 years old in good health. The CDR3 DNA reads TGTGCCAGTAAGAGCGGTCCTAGCACAGATACGCAGTATTTT. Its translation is CASKSGPSTDTQYF.